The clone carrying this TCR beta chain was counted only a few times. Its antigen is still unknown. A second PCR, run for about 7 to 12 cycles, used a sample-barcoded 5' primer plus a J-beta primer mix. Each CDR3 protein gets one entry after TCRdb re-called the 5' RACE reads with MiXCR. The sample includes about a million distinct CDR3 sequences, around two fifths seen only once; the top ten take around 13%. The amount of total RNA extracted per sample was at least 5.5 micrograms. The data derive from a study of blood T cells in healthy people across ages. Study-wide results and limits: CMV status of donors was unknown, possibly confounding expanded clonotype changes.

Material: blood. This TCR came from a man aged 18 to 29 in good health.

The CDR3 is CASSQQPGTGLNEKLFF. For the CDR3, the DNA is TGCGCCAGCAGCCAACAACCCGGGACAGGACTTAATGAAAAACTGTTTTTT. The V gene is TRBV4-1, the J gene TRBJ1-4; TRBD1 aligns across 8 bases. Looked up from germline, CDR1 is MGHRA and CDR2 is YSYEKL. Unmatched junction bases numbered 9, after V lost 2 bases and J lost 4 bases. The CDR3 runs 17 residues.